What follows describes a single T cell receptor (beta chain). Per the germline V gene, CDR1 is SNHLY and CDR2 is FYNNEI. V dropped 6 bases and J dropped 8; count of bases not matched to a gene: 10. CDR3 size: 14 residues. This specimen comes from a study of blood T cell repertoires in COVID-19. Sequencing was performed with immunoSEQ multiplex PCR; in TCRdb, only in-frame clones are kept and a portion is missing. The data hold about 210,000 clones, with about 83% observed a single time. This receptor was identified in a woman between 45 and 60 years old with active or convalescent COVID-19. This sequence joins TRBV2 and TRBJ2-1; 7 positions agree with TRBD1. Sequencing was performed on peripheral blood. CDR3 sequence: CASRGRQGVHEQFF. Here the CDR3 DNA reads TGTGCCAGCAGGGGGAGACAGGGTGTCCATGAGCAGTTCTTC.